The 5 T cell receptor beta chains in this list originate from one sample, sequenced in a study of blood T cell repertoires in COVID-19. Produced via immunoSEQ multiplex PCR; TCRdb's table is partial and in-frame only. Here the sample spans about 140,000 clones, roughly 90% being singletons. Sequencing used peripheral blood. All receptors come from a human donor with COVID-19, enrolled during active disease. The donor label of this sample is uncertain.

This chain joins TRBV2 and TRBJ2-3; TRBD1 aligns across 9 bases. V shed 10 bases and J 3 bases; nucleotides not matched to a gene: 2. Germline values: CDR1 SNHLY, CDR2 FYNNEI. The CDR3 totals 12 residues. The CDR3 bases are TGTGCCACAGGACAGGGGACAGATACGCAGTATTTT. Amino acid sequence: CATGQGTDTQYF.

This sequence joins TRBV24-1 and TRBJ2-7; tentative D call: TRBD2 (7 bases). The ends were cut back, 2 bases at V and 7 bases at J, with 20 bases in the middle. CDR1 is KGHDR, CDR2 SFDVKD, per germline. The CDR3 runs to 16 residues. CDR3 DNA: TGTGCCACCAGTGATTCCGTCCGAGCGGGACACGGTGAGCAGTACTTC. This codes for CATSDSVRAGHGEQYF.

This chain joins TRBV9 and TRBJ2-1; D unclear. The CDR3 loop spans 15 amino acids. Germline values: CDR1 SGDLS, CDR2 YYNGEE. Between the trimmed V and J ends, which lost 0 bases and 0 bases, there was a span of 7 bases. The CDR3 protein is CASSVGATSYNEQFF. As DNA, the CDR3 is TGTGCCAGCAGCGTAGGAGCTACCTCCTACAATGAGCAGTTCTTC.

This clone was seen only once. The chain couples TRBV6-1 to TRBJ2-1; TRBD2 matches at 9 bases. V was pared by 2 bases and J by 2 bases, with 7 bases of the junction left unmatched. Germline V lookup: CDR1 MNHNS, CDR2 SASEGT. The CDR3 runs 17 residues. CDR3 nucleotides: TGTGCCAGCAGTGAATCCCTTGCGGGGGGGCCCTACAATGAGCAGTTCTTC. Protein sequence: CASSESLAGGPYNEQFF.

The chain joins TRBV12-3 or TRBV12-4 to TRBJ2-7, with a tentative D call TRBD1 (5 bases). Trimming shortened V by 8 bases and J by 3 bases, and 8 bases separated the two germline ends. This CDR3 region has 11 residues. The CDR3 region is CASQGVYEQYF. The CDR3 DNA reads as TGTGCCAGCCAGGGTGTCTACGAGCAGTACTTC.